This T cell receptor beta chain was sequenced for a study of T-cell reconstitution after alpha-beta-depleted transplantation in children. The TCRbeta library was prepared with unique molecular identifiers. Each CDR3 protein is one row after TCRdb ran MiXCR on the PCR reads. The data show 200,000 or so distinct CDR3 sequences, approximately 6.8% seen once. Overall study results and limits: T-cell counts and diversity at one year post-transplant came mainly from newly produced T cells. Several hundred rapidly expanded clones from non-depleted graft cells reportedly supplied alpha-beta T cells about two months post-transplant. Some patients' high day-60 TCRbeta diversity was traced to surviving recipient T cells and thymic progenitors.

This clonotype was picked up a small number of times. No antigen is known for it. CDR3 length: 15 amino acids. Per germline, CDR1 LGHNA and CDR2 YSLEER. Between the trimmed V and J ends, which lost 0 bases and 4 bases, there was a span of 13 bases. This TCR was sampled from a girl under three years old with combined immunodeficiency, due to receive a stem cell transplant. The sequencing here drew on PBMCs, taken before TCRalphabeta/CD19-depleted stem cell transplant. The rearrangement uses TRBV4-3 and TRBJ2-7; D might be TRBD2 (5 bases). The CDR3 DNA reads TGCGCCAGCAGCCAAGAACTAGACCTGGCATACGAGCAGTACTTC. It translates to CASSQELDLAYEQYF.